A single sample is the source of the 17 T cell receptor beta chains below, sequenced in a study of cytomegalovirus exposure and HLA in healthy donors (TCRdb year 2017). Library preparation employed the immunoSEQ multiplex PCR assay. The table comes from immuneACCESS by way of TCRdb, which keeps in-frame sequences with V and J called. Part of the clones is missing from these tables; in studies checked, under half for an unresolved V gene and the rest for unknown reasons. The sample table contains a few hundred thousand clones; only one count was recorded for roughly 88% of them. The ten largest clonotypes hold 0.75% to 0.85% of the sample. Sequenced input: PBMCs. All receptors derive from a woman between 18 and 29 years old in good health and CMV-seronegative.

The DNA for the CDR3 is TGCGCCAGCAGCCAGGGACAGGCAAAGGCCTTCTATGGCTACACCTTC. Residues: CASSQGQAKAFYGYTF. The chain uses TRBV4-3 and TRBJ1-2; TRBD1 matches at 8 bases. The V gene end was trimmed by 3 bases and the J gene end by 4 bases; junction bases not matched to a gene: 10. Germline V gives CDR1 LGHNA, CDR2 YSLEER. The CDR3 has 16 residues.

J is TRBJ1-2 and V is TRBV4-1; D might be TRBD1 (6 bases). The CDR3 spans 16 residues. Per germline, CDR1 MGHRA and CDR2 YSYEKL. Trimming removed 0 bases at V and 4 bases at J, with 15 bases between. CDR3 protein: CASSQDPGVVSYGYTF. Here the CDR3 DNA reads TGCGCCAGCAGCCAAGATCCAGGGGTAGTGAGCTATGGCTACACCTTC.

The genes are TRBV5-8 and TRBJ2-7; 7 positions agree with TRBD1. CDR3 length: 15 amino acids. The germline V gene encodes CDR1 SGHTS and CDR2 YDEGEE. Losses at the gene ends were 0 bases for V and 4 bases for J; bases not matched to a gene: 7. CDR3 protein: CASSLGPGQNYEQYF. CDR3 DNA: TGTGCCAGCAGCTTGGGACCGGGACAGAATTACGAGCAGTACTTC.

The chain links TRBV9 to TRBJ2-7, with 10 nucleotides matching TRBD2. CDR1 is SGDLS and CDR2 is YYNGEE in the germline V gene. The V segment lost 0 bases and the J segment 3 bases; nucleotides outside the gene matches: 3. The CDR3 runs to 15 residues. The DNA of the CDR3 is TGTGCCAGCAGCGTAGGGACTAGCGGAGGCTACGAGCAGTACTTC. Translation gives CASSVGTSGGYEQYF. The entire variable domain, with the rest obtained from reference TRBV9 and TRBJ2-7, is as follows: DSGVTQTPKHLITATGQRVTLRCSPRSGDLSVYWYQQSLDQGLQFLIQYYNGEERAKGNILERFSAQQFPDLHSELNLSSLELGDSALYFCASSVGTSGGYEQYFGPGTRLTVT.

V is TRBV4-2 and J is TRBJ1-2; 8 nucleotides line up with TRBD1. The CDR3 sequence is 15 residues long. The V gene's germline CDR1 is LGHNA and CDR2 YNFKEQ. V shed 2 bases and J 1 base; nucleotides not matched to a gene: 3. The CDR3 DNA reads TGTGCCAGCAGCCAACCGGGACAGGATAACTATGGCTACACCTTC. It yields the protein CASSQPGQDNYGYTF.

V gene TRBV7-2 combines with J gene TRBJ2-7, with 9 bases that match TRBD2. Germline values: CDR1 SGHTA, CDR2 FQGNSA. The J segment lost 2 bases and the V segment lost 4 bases, leaving 6 bases of the junction unmatched. CDR3 length equals 15 residues. The CDR3 coding sequence is TGTGCCAGCAGCTCCGGACTAGCGCCTCCCTACGAGCAGTACTTC. Protein product: CASSSGLAPPYEQYF.

The chain uses TRBV5-1 and TRBJ2-7, with D possibly matching TRBD2 (6 bases). With 5 bases removed from V and 2 bases from J, the gap between germline ends came to 14 bases. CDR1 is SGHRS, CDR2 YFSETQ, per germline. This CDR3 is 14 amino acids long. CDR3 region: CASRGGSVTYEQYF. The CDR3 DNA reads as TGCGCCAGCAGGGGAGGTTCAGTCACCTACGAGCAGTACTTC.

The chain links TRBV9 to TRBJ1-2; 11 bases are a match to TRBD1. The CDR3 contains 14 residues. Germline loops: CDR1 SGDLS, CDR2 YYNGEE. J was trimmed by 3 bases and V by 4 bases; bases with no gene match: 2. The chain's CDR3 is CASSPGQGDYGYTF. The DNA of the CDR3 is TGTGCCAGCAGCCCGGGACAGGGGGACTATGGCTACACCTTC.

Only one count was recorded for this clone. V gene TRBV7-9 combines with J gene TRBJ2-7, with TRBD1 matching over 8 bases. The V and J ends lost 5 bases and 3 bases, in that order; junction bases with no gene match: 3. The CDR3 spans 13 residues. The germline V gene has CDR1 SEHNR and CDR2 FQNEAQ (reference sequence). CDR3 amino acids: CASSIGQGYEQYF. The DNA for the CDR3 is TGTGCCAGCAGCATCGGACAGGGCTACGAGCAGTACTTC.

Here the CDR3 reads CASSQQGPNDGYTF. The CDR3 DNA is TGTGCCAGCAGTCAACAGGGTCCTAATGATGGCTACACCTTC. The chain has TRBV27 and TRBJ1-2; D may be TRBD1 (6 bases). V lost 5 bases to trimming and J lost 6 bases, with 16 bases between them. The CDR3 sequence is 14 residues long. From germline, CDR1 is MNHEY and CDR2 SMNVEV (reference sequence).

The rearrangement links TRBV5-1 to TRBJ2-7; 7 nucleotides line up with TRBD1. Germline trimming cut 2 bases from V and 3 bases from J; bases unmatched to any gene: 8. CDR1 is SGHRS, CDR2 YFSETQ, per germline. This CDR3 has 15 residues. The CDR3 loop is CASSLRQGGGYEQYF. The CDR3 coding sequence is TGCGCCAGCAGCTTAAGACAGGGCGGAGGCTACGAGCAGTACTTC.

This clone was seen only once. The chain is built from TRBV7-2 and TRBJ1-2; tentative D call: TRBD1 (5 bases). In germline, CDR1 is SGHTA, CDR2 FQGNSA. The CDR3 contains 15 residues. V lost 2 bases and J lost 1, with 11 bases in between. The CDR3 DNA reads as TGTGCCAGCAGCTTACAGACAGTCGGTAACTATGGCTACACCTTC. Amino acid sequence: CASSLQTVGNYGYTF.

The chain is built from TRBV29-1 and TRBJ2-5; no clear D gene. The CDR3 has 13 residues. Germline assignment: CDR1 SQVTM and CDR2 ANQGSEA. Trimming shortened V by 3 bases and J by 1 base, and 9 bases separated the two germline ends. This CDR3 is CSVEEDIQETQYF. The CDR3 DNA is TGCAGCGTTGAGGAAGACATCCAAGAGACCCAGTACTTC.

Here the CDR3 DNA reads TGTGCCAGCAGACCCGGACTAGCGCTTAGGGAGCTGTTTTTT. This encodes CASRPGLALRELFF. This chain connects TRBV7-2 to TRBJ2-2; 9 nucleotides match TRBD2. The CDR3 extends over 14 amino acids. Germline CDR1 is SGHTA and CDR2 is FQGNSA. V shed 6 bases, J shed 9 bases, and the junction held 8 bases outside the gene matches.

The V gene is TRBV7-6, the J gene TRBJ2-2; TRBD2 aligns across 12 bases. The germline gives CDR1 SGHVS, CDR2 FNYEAQ. V dropped 0 bases and J dropped 8; count of bases not matched to a gene: 1. The CDR3 covers 15 residues. In nucleotides, the CDR3 is TGTGCCAGCAGCTTAGCTGGACTAGCGGGAGGGGAGCTGTTTTTT. It specifies CASSLAGLAGGELFF.

This chain links TRBV4-3 with TRBJ1-3; TRBD1 is a possible D gene (5 bases). CDR1 is LGHNA and CDR2 is YSLEER in the germline V gene. Trimming removed 0 bases from V and 2 bases from J, with 11 bases in between. There are 16 residues in the CDR3. Written as DNA, the CDR3 is TGCGCCAGCAGCCAAGATATAGCAGGGACTGGAAACACCATATATTTT. Translating it yields CASSQDIAGTGNTIYF.

The chain links TRBV18 to TRBJ1-5; 9 bases agree with TRBD1. Germline CDR1 KGHSH, CDR2 LQKENI. The length of the CDR3 is 14 residues. The ends lost 3 bases at V and 7 bases at J; junction bases unmatched: 4. The CDR3 region has the DNA TGTGCCAGCTCACCTCAGGACAGGGGACAGCCCCAGCATTTT. It yields the protein CASSPQDRGQPQHF.